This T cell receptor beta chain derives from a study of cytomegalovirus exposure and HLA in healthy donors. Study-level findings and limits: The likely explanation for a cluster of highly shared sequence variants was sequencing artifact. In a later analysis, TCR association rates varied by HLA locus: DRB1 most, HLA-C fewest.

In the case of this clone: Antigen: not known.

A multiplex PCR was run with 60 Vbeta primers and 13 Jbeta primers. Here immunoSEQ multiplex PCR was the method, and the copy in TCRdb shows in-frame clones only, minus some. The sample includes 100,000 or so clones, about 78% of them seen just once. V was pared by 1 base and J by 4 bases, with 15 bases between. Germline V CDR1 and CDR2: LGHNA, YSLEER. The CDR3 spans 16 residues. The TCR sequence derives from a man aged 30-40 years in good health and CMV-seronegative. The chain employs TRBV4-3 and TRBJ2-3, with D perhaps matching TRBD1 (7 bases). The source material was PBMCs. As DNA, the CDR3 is TGCGCCAGCAGCCAAGGAGACAGGGAGGTCTCAGATACGCAGTATTTT. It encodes CASSQGDREVSDTQYF.